The rows below give T cell receptor beta chains drawn from one sample of a study of blood T cell repertoires in COVID-19. Libraries were prepared by immunoSEQ multiplex PCR; TCRdb keeps only in-frame clonotypes and omits some of them. This table has approximately 310,000 clones, approximately 83% appearing once. Sequencing was performed on PBMCs or T cells enriched from blood (not recorded which). These receptors were taken from a man under 40 who had recovered from COVID-19. Each CDR3 is given with its conserved first and last residue. Fields, in order: clone size, D gene, V gene, J gene, CDR3 DNA, CDR3 protein. D genes are given only for firm matches. Size is stated for part of the rows, as once, few or many counts, or as a class when the clone is expanded.

clone_size: .
d_call: TRBD1
v_call: TRBV12-3/TRBV12-4
j_call: TRBJ1-2
cdr3_nt: TGTGCCAGCAGTCCCAGGGACAGGGCCGGCTACACCTTC
cdr3_aa: CASSPRDRAGYTF

clone_size: .
d_call: .
v_call: TRBV10-3
j_call: TRBJ1-1
cdr3_nt: TGTGCCATCACTCAGGGGCTTAGAACTGAAGCTTTCTTT
cdr3_aa: CAITQGLRTEAFF

clone_size: .
d_call: TRBD1
v_call: TRBV5-5
j_call: TRBJ2-7
cdr3_nt: TGTGCCAGCAGCCGAACCGGGACAGGAGGCTACGAGCAGTACTTC
cdr3_aa: CASSRTGTGGYEQYF

clone_size: .
d_call: .
v_call: TRBV2
j_call: TRBJ1-5
cdr3_nt: TGTGCCAGCAGTTATAGTGATGATCAGCCCCAGCATTTT
cdr3_aa: CASSYSDDQPQHF

clone_size: .
d_call: TRBD2
v_call: TRBV30
j_call: TRBJ2-7
cdr3_nt: TGTGCCTGGACTCACGCTGGCGGGGGGTACGAGCAGTACTTC
cdr3_aa: CAWTHAGGGYEQYF

clone_size: once
d_call: .
v_call: TRBV12-3/TRBV12-4
j_call: TRBJ1-3
cdr3_nt: TGTGCCAGCAAACAAGGGGCTGGAAACACCATATATTTT
cdr3_aa: CASKQGAGNTIYF

clone_size: .
d_call: TRBD1
v_call: TRBV4-3
j_call: TRBJ2-7
cdr3_nt: TGCGCCAGCAGCCAAGATTGGGGGACAGGAAGCTACGAGCAGTACTTC
cdr3_aa: CASSQDWGTGSYEQYF

clone_size: .
d_call: TRBD1
v_call: TRBV5-8
j_call: TRBJ1-2
cdr3_nt: TGTGCCAGCAGCTATCGGGACAGGACTAACTATGGCTACACCTTC
cdr3_aa: CASSYRDRTNYGYTF

clone_size: .
d_call: TRBD1
v_call: TRBV27
j_call: TRBJ1-5
cdr3_nt: TGTGCCAGCAGTTTAGCCCGGGACAGGGGCGCCCGTAATCAGCCCCAGCATTTT
cdr3_aa: CASSLARDRGARNQPQHF

clone_size: .
d_call: .
v_call: TRBV9
j_call: TRBJ1-6
cdr3_nt: TGTGCCAGCAGCGTCTGGGGGGATCTGTATTCACCCCTCCACTTT
cdr3_aa: CASSVWGDLYSPLHF

clone_size: .
d_call: TRBD1
v_call: TRBV4-2
j_call: TRBJ1-6
cdr3_nt: TGTGCCAGCACCGGGACAGCGAATTCACCCCTCCACTTT
cdr3_aa: CASTGTANSPLHF

clone_size: .
d_call: .
v_call: TRBV3-1/TRBV3-2
j_call: TRBJ2-3
cdr3_nt: TGTGCCAGCAGCCAAGAGGTTGCGGCAGATACGCAGTATTTT
cdr3_aa: CASSQEVAADTQYF

clone_size: .
d_call: TRBD1
v_call: TRBV13
j_call: TRBJ2-7
cdr3_nt: TGTGCCAGCAGCTTTCGACAGGGACGGGACGAGCAGTACTTC
cdr3_aa: CASSFRQGRDEQYF

clone_size: .
d_call: .
v_call: TRBV3-1/TRBV3-2
j_call: TRBJ1-2
cdr3_nt: TGTGCCAGCAGCCAAGGAGCGGGGCGGGCTCACTATGGCTACACCTTC
cdr3_aa: CASSQGAGRAHYGYTF

clone_size: .
d_call: .
v_call: TRBV6-1
j_call: TRBJ2-1
cdr3_nt: TGTGCCAGCAGTGAACGGTTCCGCTACAATGAGCAGTTCTTC
cdr3_aa: CASSERFRYNEQFF

clone_size: .
d_call: TRBD1
v_call: TRBV20-1
j_call: TRBJ2-5
cdr3_nt: TGCAGCGCGGACAGGCAAGAGACCCAGTACTTC
cdr3_aa: CSADRQETQYF

clone_size: .
d_call: .
v_call: TRBV12-3/TRBV12-4
j_call: TRBJ1-6
cdr3_nt: TGTGCCAGCAGGAGGACAGATAATTCACCCCTCCACTTT
cdr3_aa: CASRRTDNSPLHF

clone_size: .
d_call: .
v_call: TRBV21-1
j_call: TRBJ2-2
cdr3_nt: TGTGCCAGCAGCACGGGACTAGCGGGGGGGGTTGCCGCCACCGGGGAGCTGTTTTTT
cdr3_aa: CASSTGLAGGVAATGELFF

clone_size: .
d_call: .
v_call: TRBV10-3
j_call: TRBJ1-1
cdr3_nt: TGTGCCATCAGTGAGTTGGTAGGAGCCACTGAAGCTTTCTTT
cdr3_aa: CAISELVGATEAFF

clone_size: .
d_call: TRBD1
v_call: TRBV5-1
j_call: TRBJ2-5
cdr3_nt: TGCGCCAGCAGCACCCGACAGGGGATGGGAGAGACCCAGTACTTC
cdr3_aa: CASSTRQGMGETQYF

clone_size: .
d_call: .
v_call: TRBV7-9
j_call: TRBJ1-1
cdr3_nt: TGTGCCAGCAGCTTCGACATGAACACTGAAGCTTTCTTT
cdr3_aa: CASSFDMNTEAFF

clone_size: .
d_call: .
v_call: TRBV3-1/TRBV3-2
j_call: TRBJ1-1
cdr3_nt: TGTGCCAGCAGCCAAGATCCGGTACAGACTAGAAGCTACACTGAAGCTTTCTTT
cdr3_aa: CASSQDPVQTRSYTEAFF

clone_size: many
d_call: .
v_call: TRBV6-1
j_call: TRBJ1-4
cdr3_nt: TGTGCCAGCAGTGATTGGGGCTATAATGAAAAACTGTTTTTT
cdr3_aa: CASSDWGYNEKLFF

clone_size: .
d_call: .
v_call: TRBV24-1
j_call: TRBJ1-1
cdr3_nt: TGTGCCACCAGTGCGACTCACGCGGACACTGAAGCTTTCTTT
cdr3_aa: CATSATHADTEAFF

clone_size: .
d_call: .
v_call: TRBV7-9
j_call: TRBJ1-2
cdr3_nt: TGTGCCAGCAGCTTCAGGCAGGATAGCTATGGCTACACCTTC
cdr3_aa: CASSFRQDSYGYTF

clone_size: .
d_call: .
v_call: TRBV12-3/TRBV12-4
j_call: TRBJ2-7
cdr3_nt: TGTGCCAGCAGTTTAGGAGGGAACCACGAGCAGTACTTC
cdr3_aa: CASSLGGNHEQYF

clone_size: once
d_call: .
v_call: TRBV4-2
j_call: TRBJ1-6
cdr3_nt: TGTGCCAGCAGCCTCCGCACGAGAGATAATTCACCCCTCCACTTT
cdr3_aa: CASSLRTRDNSPLHF

clone_size: once
d_call: .
v_call: TRBV25-1
j_call: TRBJ2-3
cdr3_nt: TGTGCCAGCAGTGGGGGACTTTTACAAGATACGCAGTATTTT
cdr3_aa: CASSGGLLQDTQYF

clone_size: .
d_call: .
v_call: TRBV6-5
j_call: TRBJ1-6
cdr3_nt: TGTGCCAGCAGTTCCCGTGGGGGGAGGGGTAATTCACCCCTCCACTTT
cdr3_aa: CASSSRGGRGNSPLHF

clone_size: .
d_call: .
v_call: TRBV19
j_call: TRBJ1-6
cdr3_nt: TGTGCCAGTAGTTCCCAGACGCAGCGTTATAATTCACCCCTCCACTTT
cdr3_aa: CASSSQTQRYNSPLHF

clone_size: .
d_call: .
v_call: TRBV7-7
j_call: TRBJ2-2
cdr3_nt: TGTGCTAGCAGCTTCAGGGGGGAGTATTCGAACACCGGGGAGCTGTTTTTT
cdr3_aa: CASSFRGEYSNTGELFF

clone_size: .
d_call: TRBD1
v_call: TRBV9
j_call: TRBJ1-2
cdr3_nt: TGTGCCAGCAGCTCATCGACAGGGGACTATGGCTACACCTTC
cdr3_aa: CASSSSTGDYGYTF

clone_size: .
d_call: TRBD1
v_call: TRBV10-3
j_call: TRBJ1-5
cdr3_nt: TGTGCCACCGCCTGGGGACAGGGGGCTGTTAGCAATCAGCCCCAGCATTTT
cdr3_aa: CATAWGQGAVSNQPQHF

clone_size: .
d_call: .
v_call: TRBV18
j_call: TRBJ2-3
cdr3_nt: TGTGCCAGCTCACCAAGGACAGAGGACACAGATACGCAGTATTTT
cdr3_aa: CASSPRTEDTDTQYF

clone_size: .
d_call: .
v_call: TRBV19
j_call: TRBJ1-5
cdr3_nt: TGTGCCAGTAGGTCGGAGGCAAGCAATCAGCCCCAGCATTTT
cdr3_aa: CASRSEASNQPQHF

clone_size: .
d_call: .
v_call: TRBV12-3/TRBV12-4
j_call: TRBJ1-4
cdr3_nt: TGTGCCAGCACCCTGGAGGGGTCTGAAAAACTGTTTTTT
cdr3_aa: CASTLEGSEKLFF

clone_size: once
d_call: .
v_call: TRBV13
j_call: TRBJ2-4
cdr3_nt: TGTGCCAGCAGCCCTCAGGGTAATTGGGCCAAAAACATTCAGTACTTC
cdr3_aa: CASSPQGNWAKNIQYF

clone_size: .
d_call: .
v_call: TRBV3-1/TRBV3-2
j_call: TRBJ1-1
cdr3_nt: TGTGCCAGCAGCCGGAGCGGCGGGGTCACTGAAGCTTTCTTT
cdr3_aa: CASSRSGGVTEAFF

clone_size: .
d_call: TRBD1
v_call: TRBV6-2/TRBV6-3
j_call: TRBJ2-1
cdr3_nt: TGTGCCAGCAGCCCACAGGGGAATGAGCAGTTCTTC
cdr3_aa: CASSPQGNEQFF

clone_size: once
d_call: .
v_call: TRBV4-1
j_call: TRBJ2-1
cdr3_nt: TGCGCCAGCAGCCAACTACTCTCCTACAATGAGCAGTTCTTC
cdr3_aa: CASSQLLSYNEQFF

clone_size: .
d_call: .
v_call: TRBV5-5
j_call: TRBJ1-1
cdr3_nt: TGTGCCAGCAGCTTAATTTGGGGGGGCTTGAACACTGAAGCTTTCTTT
cdr3_aa: CASSLIWGGLNTEAFF

clone_size: .
d_call: TRBD1
v_call: TRBV27
j_call: TRBJ2-7
cdr3_nt: TGTGCCAGCAGTCCGGGACAGGGTTTTCGCGAGCAGTACTTC
cdr3_aa: CASSPGQGFREQYF

clone_size: .
d_call: .
v_call: TRBV7-3
j_call: TRBJ2-7
cdr3_nt: TGTGCCAGCAGCGACACGGGGCGGGGGCCCCACGAGCAGTACTTC
cdr3_aa: CASSDTGRGPHEQYF

clone_size: once
d_call: .
v_call: TRBV7-2
j_call: TRBJ2-7
cdr3_nt: TGTGCCAGCAGCTCCCCTACCGAGCAGTACTTC
cdr3_aa: CASSSPTEQYF

clone_size: .
d_call: .
v_call: TRBV7-3
j_call: TRBJ2-1
cdr3_nt: TGTGCCAGCAGCCGAGGGCCAGCGGAGGTTGAGCAGTTCTTC
cdr3_aa: CASSRGPAEVEQFF

clone_size: .
d_call: .
v_call: TRBV19
j_call: TRBJ1-1
cdr3_nt: TGTGCCAGTAGTCCCGGACACCTGAACACTGAAGCTTTCTTT
cdr3_aa: CASSPGHLNTEAFF

clone_size: .
d_call: .
v_call: TRBV2
j_call: TRBJ1-1
cdr3_nt: TGTGCCAGCAGTGAAATAAGGGGCACTGAAGCTTTCTTT
cdr3_aa: CASSEIRGTEAFF

clone_size: .
d_call: .
v_call: TRBV30
j_call: TRBJ2-2
cdr3_nt: TGTGCCTGGAGGTGGAGTGCTTCAAGCGGGGAGCTGTTTTTT
cdr3_aa: CAWRWSASSGELFF

clone_size: once
d_call: TRBD1
v_call: TRBV7-9
j_call: TRBJ1-2
cdr3_nt: TGTGCCAGCAGCAAGGCGGCCGGGACAGAGGGATTTGGCTACACCTTC
cdr3_aa: CASSKAAGTEGFGYTF

clone_size: .
d_call: TRBD1
v_call: TRBV11-2
j_call: TRBJ1-1
cdr3_nt: TGTGCCAGCAGCTTAGAAACAGGGGGTAGCGCTTTCTTT
cdr3_aa: CASSLETGGSAFF

clone_size: .
d_call: .
v_call: TRBV10-1
j_call: TRBJ2-3
cdr3_nt: TGCGCCAGCAGTGAGTCGGGGGGATGCACAGATACGCAGTATTTT
cdr3_aa: CASSESGGCTDTQYF

clone_size: .
d_call: .
v_call: TRBV10-3
j_call: TRBJ1-2
cdr3_nt: TGTGCCATCAGTGATGTCCGTTCCTATGGCTACACCTTC
cdr3_aa: CAISDVRSYGYTF

clone_size: .
d_call: .
v_call: TRBV11-1
j_call: TRBJ2-3
cdr3_nt: TGTGCCAGCAGCTCGCTACAGGGTGTAGGCACAGATACGCAGTATTTT
cdr3_aa: CASSSLQGVGTDTQYF

clone_size: .
d_call: .
v_call: TRBV27
j_call: TRBJ1-1
cdr3_nt: TGTGCCAGCAGCCCGCTATATGGGCACACTGAAGCTTTCTTT
cdr3_aa: CASSPLYGHTEAFF

clone_size: .
d_call: TRBD1
v_call: TRBV11-2
j_call: TRBJ2-7
cdr3_nt: TGTGCCAGCAGCTTAATGGAGACAGGGGAAGCTAGGGAGCAGTACTTC
cdr3_aa: CASSLMETGEAREQYF